This T cell receptor (beta chain) was recorded in a study of T cell responses to AZD1222 COVID-19 vaccine. Study as a whole: Second-dose timings of about 4 or about 12 weeks were pooled.

This clone was seen only a few times. The assay was immunoSEQ multiplex PCR, and TCRdb's table has in-frame clones only and misses some. The top ten hold 5% to 7.5% of the sample, which has 150,000 or so clones, around 86% seen once. Per germline, CDR1 SGHTA and CDR2 FQGNSA. The CDR3 sequence is 14 residues long. V trimming: 8 bases; J trimming: 8 bases; junction bases outside the gene matches: 7. Sample: peripheral blood, taken on day 0 of AZD1222 vaccination. The receptor was derived from an adult in good health. The chain employs TRBV7-2 and TRBJ1-6, with 9 bases identical to TRBD1. CDR3: CASGVDRGDSPLHF. CDR3 nucleotide sequence: TGTGCCAGCGGGGTCGACAGGGGGGATTCACCCCTCCACTTT.